These 28 T cell receptor beta chains share one sample of origin, sequenced in a study of human T cells and chemical hapten exposure. TCRdb processed the RACE reads anew with MiXCR; each CDR3 protein has one entry. The table includes 30,000 to 40,000 distinct CDR3 sequences, about 5.5% detected once. The time point was: healthy volunteer bleed at 6 weeks. Total RNA was isolated from unfractionated whole blood. The sample comprised whole blood. The source is a human donor in good health. Some clones in this sample may be carry-over from other donors' samples.

This clonotype appeared many times. The CDR3 DNA sequence: TGTGCCAGCAGTTTAGGAACAGGGGGTAACAATCAGCCCCAGCATTTT. Protein product: CASSLGTGGNNQPQHF. The chain carries TRBV12-3 or TRBV12-4 and TRBJ1-5; 8 bases are a match to TRBD1. The CDR3 loop spans 16 amino acids. The trim removed 1 base at V and 3 bases at J, leaving 5 bases unmatched.

The genes are TRBV30 and TRBJ2-7; unclear D gene. Germline V gives CDR1 GTSNPN, CDR2 SVGIG (reference sequence). V gave up 1 base and J gave up 7 bases, with 8 bases separating them. The CDR3 is 11 amino acids. The CDR3 DNA reads TGTGCCTGGAGTGGCGTTAATGAGCAGTACTTC. Translation: CAWSGVNEQYF.

This clonotype showed up many times. The V call is TRBV2, the J call TRBJ2-5, with D unresolved. Trimming removed 5 bases at V and 1 base at J, with 17 bases between. The germline CDR1 and CDR2 sequences are SNHLY and FYNNEI. This CDR3 is built from 16 residues. Written as DNA, the CDR3 is TGTGCCAGCAGTCCTCCTTTGAGACAATTCCAAGAGACCCAGTACTTC. Encoded protein: CASSPPLRQFQETQYF.

This clonotype appeared many times. This chain uses TRBV25-1 with TRBJ1-2; no definite D call. The CDR3 loop spans 14 amino acids. Germline CDR1 and CDR2: MGHDK and SYGVNS. Trimming pared 2 bases from V and 2 bases from J, leaving 9 bases between. CDR3 residues: CASSENGRNYGYTF. The CDR3 region has the DNA TGTGCCAGCAGTGAAAACGGCAGGAACTATGGCTACACCTTC.

Note on this clonotype: A much larger clone lies one base from this, so it may be a read error. V gene TRBV2 combines with J gene TRBJ2-5; perhaps TRBD1 as D (6 bases). This CDR3 is 14 amino acids long. The germline V gene has CDR1 SNHLY and CDR2 FYNNEI. V dropped 6 bases and J dropped 4 bases, with 15 bases sitting between them. CDR3 region: CASSSNRDVETQYF. CDR3 in DNA: TGTGCCAGCAGCTCTAACAGGGATGTAGAGACCCAGTACTTC.

This clonotype was counted ten times or more. This chain joins TRBV2 and TRBJ2-7; 9 bases are shared with TRBD2. The length of the CDR3 is 15 residues. V shed 2 bases and J 2 bases; nucleotides not matched to a gene: 4. In germline, CDR1 is SNHLY, CDR2 FYNNEI. CDR3 sequence (DNA): TGTGCCAGCAGTGAATTGGCTAGCGGGACCTACGAGCAGTACTTC. Protein: CASSELASGTYEQYF.

This clonotype was counted at least ten times. J is TRBJ2-6 and V is TRBV5-1; D is possibly TRBD1 (5 bases). The CDR3 has 17 residues. From germline, CDR1 is SGHRS and CDR2 YFSETQ. Trimming removed 4 bases at V and 2 bases at J, with 16 bases between. The CDR3 region is CASSTGGSRAGANVLTF. The CDR3 DNA reads TGCGCCAGCAGCACTGGCGGCTCCAGGGCTGGGGCCAACGTCCTGACTTTC.

This clonotype was seen many times. The V gene is TRBV7-2, the J gene TRBJ1-1; D gene ambiguous. V was trimmed by 5 bases and J by 1 base, leaving 5 bases between them. CDR1 SGHTA and CDR2 FQGNSA come from the germline V gene. The CDR3 loop spans 12 amino acids. Here the CDR3 reads CASSPKNTEAFF. In nucleotides, the CDR3 is TGTGCCAGCAGCCCTAAGAACACTGAAGCTTTCTTT. The full variable domain, with the rest looked up from reference TRBV7-2 and TRBJ1-1, is GAGVSQSPSNKVTEKGKDVELRCDPISGHTALYWYRQSLGQGLEFLIYFQGNSAPDKSGLPSDRFSAERTGGSVSTLTIQRTQQEDSAVYLCASSPKNTEAFFGQGTRLTVV.

This rearrangement joins TRBV6-1 to TRBJ1-4; D remains ambiguous. This CDR3 contains 14 residues. V lost 7 bases, J lost 5 bases, and 14 bases lay in between. In germline, CDR1 is MNHNS, CDR2 SASEGT. The CDR3 protein is CASMRLSGNEKLFF. The CDR3 nucleotides are TGTGCCAGCATGCGGTTGTCCGGGAATGAAAAACTGTTTTTT.

This clonotype occurred many times. V and J are TRBV7-2 and TRBJ2-3; 8 nucleotides match TRBD2. The V and J ends lost 3 bases and 4 bases, in that order; junction bases with no gene match: 9. The CDR3 consists of 16 residues. Germline V gene sequence: CDR1 SGHTA, CDR2 FQGNSA. The CDR3 nucleotides are TGTGCCAGCAGCTTTGGACTAGCCCGTGGGGCAGATACGCAGTATTTT. This encodes CASSFGLARGADTQYF.

This clonotype has more than one count but fewer than ten. The rearrangement uses TRBV2 and TRBJ2-5; D might be TRBD2 (6 bases). CDR1 SNHLY and CDR2 FYNNEI come from the germline V gene. The V end lost 3 bases, the J end lost 2 bases, and 10 bases lay between the germline ends. This CDR3 comprises 14 residues. CDR3 region: CASSERTTQETQYF. The DNA of the CDR3 is TGTGCCAGCAGTGAGAGGACTACTCAAGAGACCCAGTACTTC.

This clonotype was counted at least ten times. The rearrangement links TRBV6-1 to TRBJ1-4; possible D gene TRBD1, 5 bases. V was shortened by 4 bases and J by 2 bases, with 14 bases between the two germline ends. The germline gives CDR1 MNHNS, CDR2 SASEGT. The CDR3 extends over 16 amino acids. The CDR3 sequence is CASSVGFGGTNEKLFF. For the CDR3, the DNA is TGTGCCAGCAGTGTGGGGTTTGGGGGTACTAATGAAAAACTGTTTTTT.

This clonotype showed up many times. V usage is TRBV30 and J usage is TRBJ1-1; the match to TRBD1 covers 7 bases. The length of the CDR3 is 12 residues. Looked up from germline, CDR1 is GTSNPN and CDR2 is SVGIG (reference sequence). The V segment lost 1 base and the J segment 8 bases; nucleotides outside the gene matches: 4. CDR3: CAWSDGTVEAFF. In DNA form, the CDR3 reads TGTGCCTGGAGTGACGGGACAGTGGAAGCTTTCTTT.

V and J are TRBV6-1 and TRBJ1-1; 7 nucleotides align to TRBD1. Germline CDR1 reads MNHNS; CDR2 reads SASEGT. The J segment lost 2 bases and the V segment lost 6 bases, leaving 6 bases of the junction unmatched. CDR3 length: 14 residues. CDR3 DNA sequence: TGTGCCAGCAGCCAATGGACAGGCAACACTGAAGCTTTCTTT. It codes for CASSQWTGNTEAFF.

This clonotype occurred many times. The rearrangement uses TRBV10-2 and TRBJ2-2; perhaps TRBD2 as D (5 bases). Germline assignment: CDR1 WSHSY and CDR2 SAAADI. The CDR3 contains 12 residues. The V and J ends lost 3 bases and 7 bases respectively, with 6 bases between them. The CDR3 sequence is CASSEGGGELFF. The DNA of the CDR3 is TGCGCCAGCAGTGAAGGAGGCGGGGAGCTGTTTTTT.

The chain couples TRBV3-1 to TRBJ1-5; D gene ambiguous. The CDR3 contains 13 residues. The germline gives CDR1 LGHDT, CDR2 YNNKEL (reference sequence). V lost 0 bases and J lost 5, with 5 bases in between. The CDR3, as DNA: TGTGCCAGCAGCCAAGATTGGGATCAGCCCCAGCATTTT. It specifies CASSQDWDQPQHF.

This clonotype appeared many times. For the CDR3, the DNA is TGTGCCAGCATTATAGGAAGCGGGAGTTTTGATGAGCAGTTCTTC. Protein: CASIIGSGSFDEQFF. This chain joins TRBV2 and TRBJ2-1, with 8 bases lining up with TRBD2. The germline V gene has CDR1 SNHLY and CDR2 FYNNEI. V lost 7 bases to trimming and J lost 8 bases; unmatched junction nucleotides: 13. This CDR3 is built from 15 residues.

CDR3 nucleotide sequence: TGCAGTGCTAGAGCCGGGACAGTGAACACTGAAGCTTTCTTT. Its translation: CSARAGTVNTEAFF. The chain combines TRBV20-1 with TRBJ1-1; 7 bases line up with TRBD1. This CDR3 comprises 14 residues. Per germline, CDR1 DFQATT and CDR2 SNEGSKA (reference sequence). V dropped 1 base and J dropped 0; count of bases not matched to a gene: 2.

This clonotype was observed at least ten times. This rearrangement joins TRBV14 to TRBJ2-3; D is perhaps TRBD1 or TRBD2 (5 bases each). CDR1 and CDR2 from the germline V gene are SGHDN and FVKESK. The V gene lost 5 bases and the J gene lost 0 bases, with 6 bases spanning the gap. The CDR3 is 13 amino acids. The CDR3 here is CASSWDSTDTQYF. Here the CDR3 DNA reads TGTGCCAGCAGCTGGGACAGCACAGATACGCAGTATTTT.

This clonotype was counted ten times or more. V is TRBV2 and J is TRBJ2-3; D call uncertain. This CDR3 spans 13 amino acids. V dropped 5 bases and J dropped 4 bases, with 10 bases sitting between them. The V gene's germline CDR1 is SNHLY and CDR2 FYNNEI. CDR3 loop: CASSSGNADTQYF. For the CDR3, the DNA is TGTGCCAGCAGTTCGGGCAATGCAGATACGCAGTATTTT.

This clonotype has ten or more counts. The J gene is TRBJ2-7, the V gene TRBV19, with 7 bases that match TRBD2. Germline loops: CDR1 LNHDA, CDR2 SQIVND (reference sequence). The V segment lost 5 bases and the J segment 6 bases; nucleotides outside the gene matches: 7. CDR3 length equals 13 residues. The CDR3 region is CASSSRGYSEQYF. CDR3 coding DNA: TGTGCCAGTAGTTCGCGGGGGTATAGCGAGCAGTACTTC. Complete variable domain (other parts from reference TRBV19 and TRBJ2-7): DGGITQSPKYLFRKEGQNVTLSCEQNLNHDAMYWYRQDPGQGLRLIYYSQIVNDFQKGDIAEGYSVSREKKESFPLTVTSAQKNPTAFYLCASSSRGYSEQYFGPGTRLTVT.

With regard to this clonotype: A much larger clone is a single base away; this may be a read error. The rearrangement links TRBV2 to TRBJ2-7; 7 bases are a match to TRBD1. The CDR3 has 14 residues. Germline assignment: CDR1 SNHLY and CDR2 FYNNEI. The CDR3 coding sequence is TGTGTCAGCAGTGACAATCGGGACAGCTACGAGCAGTACTTC. Protein: CVSSDNRDSYEQYF. Complete variable domain (other parts from reference TRBV2 and TRBJ2-7): EPEVTQTPSHQVTQMGQEVILRCVPISNHLYFYWYRQILGQKVEFLVSFYNNEISEKSEIFDDQFSVERPDGSNFTLKIRSTKLEDSAMYFCVSSDNRDSYEQYFGPGTRLTVT.

This clonotype was recorded a few times. The chain recombines TRBV29-1 with TRBJ2-7, with a possible D match to TRBD2 (6 bases). Germline V lookup: CDR1 SQVTM, CDR2 ANQGSEA. The CDR3 has 14 residues. Trimming pared 2 bases from V and 3 bases from J, leaving 14 bases between. CDR3 loop: CSVESREWGYEQYF. CDR3 coding DNA: TGCAGCGTTGAATCCCGGGAGTGGGGCTACGAGCAGTACTTC.

This clonotype appeared many times. The chain employs TRBV20-1 and TRBJ2-7; a possible D gene is TRBD1 (7 bases). The germline V and J ends were trimmed by 5 bases and 2 bases, with 16 bases remaining between them. The CDR3 runs to 14 residues. Germline CDR1 and CDR2: DFQATT and SNEGSKA (reference sequence). The CDR3 region is CSAPGGTETYEQYF. CDR3 sequence (DNA): TGCAGTGCTCCGGGCGGGACAGAAACCTACGAGCAGTACTTC.

The table lists this clonotype with many counts. V and J are TRBV4-1 and TRBJ2-5; TRBD1 is a possible D gene (5 bases). The CDR3 runs 14 residues. The germline V gene encodes CDR1 MGHRA and CDR2 YSYEKL. Trimming took off 6 bases at V and 1 base at J, with 12 bases between the two ends. Here the CDR3 DNA reads TGCGCCAGCAGGGGCACAGGAACCCAAGAGACCCAGTACTTC. It specifies CASRGTGTQETQYF.

This clonotype was detected only a few times. The gene calls are TRBV20-1 and TRBJ2-7; 9 nucleotides align to TRBD2. V dropped 0 bases and J dropped 4; count of bases not matched to a gene: 13. Germline values: CDR1 DFQATT, CDR2 SNEGSKA (reference sequence). The CDR3 is made up of 17 amino acids. CDR3 residues: CSARDTGVSGSRYEQYF. The CDR3 nucleotides are TGCAGTGCTAGAGATACCGGGGTTAGCGGGAGTAGGTACGAGCAGTACTTC.

The chain links TRBV2 to TRBJ2-7; D is perhaps TRBD2 (7 bases). This CDR3 has 14 amino acids. Germline CDR1 reads SNHLY; CDR2 reads FYNNEI. Trimming stripped 2 bases from V and 6 bases from J, with 14 bases between. The CDR3 loop reads CASSEFGGGGEQYF. CDR3 in DNA: TGTGCCAGCAGTGAATTCGGGGGAGGGGGCGAGCAGTACTTC.

Comment on this clonotype: Possible read error: a much larger clone is one base away. The chain links TRBV28 to TRBJ2-7, with D perhaps TRBD1 or TRBD2 (5 bases each). Germline values: CDR1 MDHEN, CDR2 SYDVKM. With 3 bases removed from V and 6 bases from J, the gap between germline ends came to 9 bases. The CDR3 extends over 12 amino acids. The CDR3 protein is CASSFRGGEQYF. DNA of the CDR3: TGTGCCAGCAGTTTTCGTGGGGGCGAGCAGTACTTC.